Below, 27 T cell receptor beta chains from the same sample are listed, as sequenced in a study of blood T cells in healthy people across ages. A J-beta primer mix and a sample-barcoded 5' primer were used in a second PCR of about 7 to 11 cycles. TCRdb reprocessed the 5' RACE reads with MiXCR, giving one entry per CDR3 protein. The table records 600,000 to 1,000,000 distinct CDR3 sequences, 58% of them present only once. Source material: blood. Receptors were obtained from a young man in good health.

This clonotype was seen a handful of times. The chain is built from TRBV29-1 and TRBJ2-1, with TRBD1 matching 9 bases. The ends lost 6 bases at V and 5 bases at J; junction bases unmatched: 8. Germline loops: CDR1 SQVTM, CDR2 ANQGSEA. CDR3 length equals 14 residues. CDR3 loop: CSVVGQGVHNEQFF. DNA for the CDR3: TGCAGCGTAGTGGGACAGGGAGTCCACAATGAGCAGTTCTTC.

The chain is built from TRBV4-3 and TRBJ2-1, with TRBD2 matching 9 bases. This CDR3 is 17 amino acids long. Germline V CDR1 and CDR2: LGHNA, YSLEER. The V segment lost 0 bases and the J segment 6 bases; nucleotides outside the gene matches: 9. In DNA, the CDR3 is TGCGCCAGCAGCCAAGAGATTTCGGGCGGGAGGGCCAATGAGCAGTTCTTC. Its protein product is CASSQEISGGRANEQFF.

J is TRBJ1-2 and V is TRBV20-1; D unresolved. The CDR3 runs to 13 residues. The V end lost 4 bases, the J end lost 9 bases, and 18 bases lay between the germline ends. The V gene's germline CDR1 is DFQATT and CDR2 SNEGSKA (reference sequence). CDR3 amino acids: CSANHNGLGRYTF. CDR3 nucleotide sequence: TGCAGTGCTAACCATAATGGGCTTGGGCGCTACACCTTC.

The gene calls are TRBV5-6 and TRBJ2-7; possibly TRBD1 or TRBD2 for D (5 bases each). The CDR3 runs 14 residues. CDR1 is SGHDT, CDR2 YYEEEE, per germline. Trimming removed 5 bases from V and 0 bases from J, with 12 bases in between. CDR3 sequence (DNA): TGTGCCAGCAGTGGGACGTTCGGCTCCTACGAGCAGTACTTC. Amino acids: CASSGTFGSYEQYF.

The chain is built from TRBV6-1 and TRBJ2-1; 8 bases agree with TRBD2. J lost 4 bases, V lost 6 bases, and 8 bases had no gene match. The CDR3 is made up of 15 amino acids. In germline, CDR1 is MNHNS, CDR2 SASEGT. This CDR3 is CASSHLAGGYNEQFF. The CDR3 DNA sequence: TGTGCCAGCAGCCATCTGGCGGGGGGTTACAATGAGCAGTTCTTC.

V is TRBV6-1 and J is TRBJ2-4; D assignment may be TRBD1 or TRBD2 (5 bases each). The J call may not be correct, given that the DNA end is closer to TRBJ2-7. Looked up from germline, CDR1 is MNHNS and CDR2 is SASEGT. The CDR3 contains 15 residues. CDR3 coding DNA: TGTGCCAGCAGCCCCGGGGCAAAAGGAGGCTACGAGCAGTACTTC. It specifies CASSPGAKGGYEQYF.

CDR3: CASRVVGLTILDTQYF. As DNA, the CDR3 is TGTGCCAGCAGAGTGGTTGGACTCACCATTTTGGATACGCAGTATTTT. The chain links TRBV6-1 to TRBJ2-3; D possibly corresponds to TRBD2 (5 bases). Deletions cut 6 bases from V and 6 bases from J, with 22 bases between. Per the germline V gene, CDR1 is MNHNS and CDR2 is SASEGT. The CDR3 consists of 16 residues.

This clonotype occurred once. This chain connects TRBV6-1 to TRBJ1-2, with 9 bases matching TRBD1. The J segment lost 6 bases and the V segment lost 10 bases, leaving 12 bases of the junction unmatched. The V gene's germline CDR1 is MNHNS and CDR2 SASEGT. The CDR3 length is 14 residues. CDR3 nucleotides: TGTGCCACCAGGGAAACAGGGGGCGCGCATGGCTACACCTTC. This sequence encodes CATRETGGAHGYTF.

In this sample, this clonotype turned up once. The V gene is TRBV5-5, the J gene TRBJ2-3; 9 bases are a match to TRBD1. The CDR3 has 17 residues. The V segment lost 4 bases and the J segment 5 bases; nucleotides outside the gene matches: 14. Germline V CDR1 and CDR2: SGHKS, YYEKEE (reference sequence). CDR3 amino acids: CASSTTGQGLPLDTQYF. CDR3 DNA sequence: TGTGCCAGCAGCACAACCGGACAGGGGCTCCCTCTAGATACGCAGTATTTT. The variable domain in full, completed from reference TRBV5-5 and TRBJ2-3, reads DAGVTQSPTHLIKTRGQQVTLRCSPISGHKSVSWYQQVLGQGPQFIFQYYEKEERGRGNFPDRFSARQFPNYSSELNVNALLLGDSALYLCASSTTGQGLPLDTQYFGPGTRLTVL.

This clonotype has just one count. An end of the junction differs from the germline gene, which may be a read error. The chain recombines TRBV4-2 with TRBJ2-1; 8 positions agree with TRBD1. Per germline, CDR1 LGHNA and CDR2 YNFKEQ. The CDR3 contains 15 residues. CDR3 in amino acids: CASSQWTGSYNEQFF. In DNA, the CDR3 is TGTGCCAGCAGCCAATGGACAGGGTCCTACAATGAACAGTTCTTC.

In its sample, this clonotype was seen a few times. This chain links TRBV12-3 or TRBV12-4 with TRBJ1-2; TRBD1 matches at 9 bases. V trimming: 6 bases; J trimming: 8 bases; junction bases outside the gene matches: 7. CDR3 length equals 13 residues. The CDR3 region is CASSPGTGNGYTF. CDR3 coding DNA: TGTGCCAGCAGCCCCGGGACAGGGAACGGCTACACCTTC.

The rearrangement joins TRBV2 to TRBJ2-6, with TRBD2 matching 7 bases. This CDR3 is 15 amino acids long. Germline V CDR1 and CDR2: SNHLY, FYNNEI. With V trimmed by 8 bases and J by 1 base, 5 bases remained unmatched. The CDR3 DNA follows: TGTGCCAGCCGAAGGGGAGGGTCTGGGGCCAACGTCCTGACTTTC. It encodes CASRRGGSGANVLTF.

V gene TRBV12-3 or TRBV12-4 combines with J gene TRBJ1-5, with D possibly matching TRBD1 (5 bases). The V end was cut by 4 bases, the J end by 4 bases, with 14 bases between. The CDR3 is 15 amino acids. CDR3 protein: CASSWGGDGNQPQHF. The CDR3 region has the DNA TGTGCCAGCAGTTGGGGGGGGGACGGGAATCAGCCCCAGCATTTT.

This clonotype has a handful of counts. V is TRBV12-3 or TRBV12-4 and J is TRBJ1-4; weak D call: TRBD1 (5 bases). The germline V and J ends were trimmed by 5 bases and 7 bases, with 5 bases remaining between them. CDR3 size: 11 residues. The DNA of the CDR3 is TGTGCCAGCAGTCAGGGTGAAAAACTGTTTTTT. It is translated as CASSQGEKLFF.

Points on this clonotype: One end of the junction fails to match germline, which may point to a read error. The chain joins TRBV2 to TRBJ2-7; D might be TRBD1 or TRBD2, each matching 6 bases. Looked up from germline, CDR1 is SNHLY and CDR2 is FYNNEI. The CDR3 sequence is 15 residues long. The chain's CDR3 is CASSDFESPGAEQYF. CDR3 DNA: TGTGCCAGCAGTGATTTTGAGTCTCCGGGGGCCGAGCAGTACTTT. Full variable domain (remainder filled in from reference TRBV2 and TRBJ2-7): EPEVTQTPSHQVTQMGQEVILRCVPISNHLYFYWYRQILGQKVEFLVSFYNNEISEKSEIFDDQFSVERPDGSNFTLKIRSTKLEDSAMYFCASSDFESPGAEQYFGPGTRLTVT.

The CDR3 loop reads CASSQTGTGDQPQHF. The CDR3 DNA follows: TGTGCCAGCAGTCAGACCGGGACAGGGGATCAGCCCCAGCATTTT. The chain recombines TRBV12-3 or TRBV12-4 with TRBJ1-5; 10 positions agree with TRBD1. V gave up 5 bases and J gave up 5 bases; unmatched junction bases: 6. The CDR3 contains 15 residues.

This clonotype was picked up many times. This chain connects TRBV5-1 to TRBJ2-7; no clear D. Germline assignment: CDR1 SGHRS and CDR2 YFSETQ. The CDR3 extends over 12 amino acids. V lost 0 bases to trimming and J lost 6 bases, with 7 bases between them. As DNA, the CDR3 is TGCGCCAGCAGCTTGGGGCTAGGCGAGCAGTACTTC. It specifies CASSLGLGEQYF.

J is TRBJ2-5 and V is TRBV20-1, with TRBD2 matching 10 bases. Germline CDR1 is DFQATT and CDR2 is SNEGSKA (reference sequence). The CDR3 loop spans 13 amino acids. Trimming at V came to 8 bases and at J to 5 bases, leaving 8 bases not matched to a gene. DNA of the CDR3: TGCAGTTTCAGAGCGGGGGGGCTGGAGACCCAGTACTTC. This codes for CSFRAGGLETQYF.

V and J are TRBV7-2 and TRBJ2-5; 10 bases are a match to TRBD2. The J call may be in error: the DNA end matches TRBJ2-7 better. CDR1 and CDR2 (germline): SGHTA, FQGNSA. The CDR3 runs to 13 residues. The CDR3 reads CASSLSGRDEQYF. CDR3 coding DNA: TGTGCCAGCAGCTTAAGCGGGAGGGACGAGCAGTACTTC.

The CDR3 DNA reads TGTGCCAGCAGCCGGGGGACAGGGGTTGAGAAAGAAGAGACCCAGTACTTC. This encodes CASSRGTGVEKEETQYF. The rearrangement uses TRBV4-2 and TRBJ2-5, with 10 bases matching TRBD1. Trimming at V came to 4 bases and at J to 3 bases, leaving 11 bases not matched to a gene. The CDR3 has 17 residues. Germline CDR1 reads LGHNA; CDR2 reads YNFKEQ.

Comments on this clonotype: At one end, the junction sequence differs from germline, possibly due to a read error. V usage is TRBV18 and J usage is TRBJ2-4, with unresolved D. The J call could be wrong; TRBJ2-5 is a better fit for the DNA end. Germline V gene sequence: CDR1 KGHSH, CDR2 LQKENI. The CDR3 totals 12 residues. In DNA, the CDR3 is TGTGCCAGCGCACCAGGAAGAGAGACCCAGTACTTC. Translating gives CASAPGRETQYF.

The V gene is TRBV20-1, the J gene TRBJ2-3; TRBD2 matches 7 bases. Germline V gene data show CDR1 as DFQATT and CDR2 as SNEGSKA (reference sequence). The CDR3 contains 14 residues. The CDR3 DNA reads TGCAGCGCGATGAGAGTCAGCGGGAAAGATACGCAGTATTTT. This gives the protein CSAMRVSGKDTQYF.

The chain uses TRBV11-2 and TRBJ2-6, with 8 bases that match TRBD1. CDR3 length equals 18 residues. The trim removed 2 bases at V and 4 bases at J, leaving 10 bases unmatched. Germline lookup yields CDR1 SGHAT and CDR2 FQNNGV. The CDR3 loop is CASSLRRGQEAGANVLTF. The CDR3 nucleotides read TGTGCCAGCAGCTTACGGAGGGGACAGGAGGCCGGGGCCAACGTCCTGACTTTC.

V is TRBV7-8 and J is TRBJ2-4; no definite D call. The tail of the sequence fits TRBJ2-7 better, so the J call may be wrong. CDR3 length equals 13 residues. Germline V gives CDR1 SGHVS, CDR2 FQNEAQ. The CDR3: CASSRWTPYEQYF. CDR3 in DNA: TGTGCCAGCAGCCGATGGACCCCGTACGAGCAGTACTTC.

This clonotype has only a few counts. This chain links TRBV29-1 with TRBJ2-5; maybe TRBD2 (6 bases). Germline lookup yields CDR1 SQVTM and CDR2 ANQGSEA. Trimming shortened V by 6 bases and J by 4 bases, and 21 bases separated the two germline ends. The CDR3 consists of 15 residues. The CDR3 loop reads CSVSKGDLGGETQYF. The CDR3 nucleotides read TGCAGCGTCAGTAAAGGGGATTTGGGGGGAGAGACCCAGTACTTC.

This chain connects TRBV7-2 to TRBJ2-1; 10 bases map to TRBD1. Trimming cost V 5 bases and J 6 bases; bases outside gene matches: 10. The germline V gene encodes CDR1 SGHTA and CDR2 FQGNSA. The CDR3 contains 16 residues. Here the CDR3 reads CASSPRQGAGPNEQFF. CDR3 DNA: TGTGCCAGCAGCCCAAGACAGGGGGCTGGGCCCAATGAGCAGTTCTTC.

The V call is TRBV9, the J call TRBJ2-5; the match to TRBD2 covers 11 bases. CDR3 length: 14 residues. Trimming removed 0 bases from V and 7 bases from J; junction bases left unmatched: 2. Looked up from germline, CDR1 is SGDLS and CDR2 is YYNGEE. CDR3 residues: CASSVAGTSGTQYF. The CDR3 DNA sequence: TGTGCCAGCAGCGTAGCTGGGACTAGCGGGACCCAGTACTTC. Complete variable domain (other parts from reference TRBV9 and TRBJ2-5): DSGVTQTPKHLITATGQRVTLRCSPRSGDLSVYWYQQSLDQGLQFLIQYYNGEERAKGNILERFSAQQFPDLHSELNLSSLELGDSALYFCASSVAGTSGTQYFGPGTRLLVL.